Below are 17 T cell receptor beta chains sequenced from a single sample in a study of chemoradiotherapy in HPV16-positive cancers (dated by TCRdb to 2022 to 2024). The library was obtained by the immunoSEQ multiplex PCR assay. TCRdb took over this immuneACCESS table, retaining in-frame rearrangements with V and J assigned. Such tables are incomplete; in checked studies, under half of the missing clones stem from an unresolved V gene, and the remainder is unexplained. Here the sample has 40,000 to 65,000 clones; 90% occur a single time. The top ten clones comprise around 3.5% of the sample. This specimen was blood, taken from a patient who underwent chemoradiotherapy. The origin of the receptors is a human donor with HPV-associated anogenital cancer.

This clone was recorded once. This sequence joins TRBV30 and TRBJ1-3; no clear D. In germline, CDR1 is GTSNPN, CDR2 SVGIG (reference sequence). This CDR3 has 14 residues. The DNA of the CDR3 is TGTGCTGTTTTGCGGTCACGCTCTGGAAACACCATATATTTT. Amino acid sequence: CAVLRSRSGNTIYF.

The chain combines TRBV5-1 with TRBJ2-1, with D maybe TRBD2 (6 bases). Looked up from germline, CDR1 is SGHRS and CDR2 is YFSETQ. This CDR3 comprises 15 residues. Trimming removed 3 bases from V and 0 bases from J, with 10 bases in between. CDR3 coding DNA: TGCGCCAGCAGCTCGGTTAGCGGCTCCTACAATGAGCAGTTCTTC. The encoded protein is CASSSVSGSYNEQFF. The full variable domain, its missing parts supplied by reference TRBV5-1 and TRBJ2-1, is KAGVTQTPRYLIKTRGQQVTLSCSPISGHRSVSWYQQTPGQGLQFLFEYFSETQRNKGNFPGRFSGRQFSNSRSEMNVSTLELGDSALYLCASSSVSGSYNEQFFGPGTRLTVL.

The chain recombines TRBV5-4 with TRBJ2-2, with D possibly matching TRBD1 (6 bases). Germline V gene data show CDR1 as SGHNT and CDR2 as YYREEE (reference sequence). The CDR3 runs 16 residues. Trimming left V 4 bases short and J 8 bases short, with 21 bases between. The CDR3 sequence: CASSPTTGWVGGELFF. The CDR3 bases are TGTGCCAGCAGCCCGACGACAGGTTGGGTCGGGGGGGAGCTGTTTTTT. The variable domain in full, with the rest retrieved from reference TRBV5-4 and TRBJ2-2, is ETGVTQSPTHLIKTRGQQVTLRCSSQSGHNTVSWYQQALGQGPQFIFQYYREEENGRGNFPPRFSGLQFPNYSSELNVNALELDDSALYLCASSPTTGWVGGELFFGEGSRLTVL.

This clone was observed once. V gene TRBV6-6 combines with J gene TRBJ2-1; TRBD2 matches 7 bases. J lost 3 bases, V lost 5 bases, and 10 bases had no gene match. Germline V gene data show CDR1 as MNHNY and CDR2 as SVGAGI (reference sequence). The CDR3 runs 16 residues. The CDR3 coding sequence is TGTGCCAGCAGTCTCCCGGTCCTAGCGGACTACAATGAGCAGTTCTTC. Residues: CASSLPVLADYNEQFF.

This clone has just a few counts. The chain couples TRBV27 to TRBJ1-2; 8 nucleotides line up with TRBD1. This CDR3 has 20 residues. V lost 4 bases to trimming and J lost 6 bases; unmatched junction nucleotides: 25. Germline V gene sequence: CDR1 MNHEY, CDR2 SMNVEV (reference sequence). The CDR3 sequence: CASSSLAPLPATDREDGYTF. The CDR3 DNA reads as TGTGCCAGCAGTTCCCTAGCCCCACTCCCGGCCACGGACAGGGAGGATGGCTACACCTTC.

The chain is built from TRBV20-1 and TRBJ2-1, with 9 bases fitting TRBD1. Germline V CDR1 and CDR2: DFQATT, SNEGSKA (reference sequence). With V trimmed by 4 bases and J by 10 bases, 2 bases remained unmatched. This CDR3 has 11 amino acids. The CDR3 DNA reads as TGCAGTGCTACGGACAGGGGAGAGCAGTTCTTC. It specifies CSATDRGEQFF.

The chain is built from TRBV19 and TRBJ2-5; the D call may be TRBD1 or TRBD2 (6 bases each). V lost 3 bases and J 2 bases, leaving 13 bases between the germline ends. Germline V lookup: CDR1 LNHDA, CDR2 SQIVND (reference sequence). CDR3 size: 15 residues. The CDR3 spells CASSMARGLQETQYF. The CDR3 coding sequence is TGTGCCAGTAGTATGGCCCGGGGGCTTCAAGAGACCCAGTACTTC.

V usage is TRBV6-5 and J usage is TRBJ2-5; D not resolved. Germline V gene sequence: CDR1 MNHEY, CDR2 SVGAGI. The CDR3 loop spans 13 amino acids. V was trimmed by 6 bases and J by 4 bases, leaving 12 bases between them. For the CDR3, the DNA is TGTGCCAGCAGCGCGAACCCGGGAGAGACCCAGTACTTC. This encodes CASSANPGETQYF.

The J gene is TRBJ2-7, the V gene TRBV1; the listed D gene, TRBD2, was not tested against the DNA. TRBV1 constitutes a pseudogene. The CDR3 has 14 amino acids. The CDR3 loop reads CTSSPLVSGYEQYF. In DNA, the CDR3 is TGCACCAGCAGCCCCCTGGTTAGCGGCTACGAGCAGTACTTC.

This clone was found once. The genes are TRBV13 and TRBJ2-5, with D perhaps TRBD2 (5 bases). Germline V lookup: CDR1 PRHDT, CDR2 FYEKMQ (reference sequence). Trimming removed 0 bases from V and 5 bases from J, with 13 bases in between. The CDR3 contains 15 residues. Here the CDR3 DNA reads TGTGCCAGCAGCTTAGGCCTAGAGGGCTGGGAGACCCAGTACTTC. It specifies CASSLGLEGWETQYF.

The chain is built from TRBV10-1 and TRBJ2-7, with D tentatively TRBD1 (6 bases). V lost 6 bases, J lost 3 bases, and 12 bases lay in between. CDR1 and CDR2 (germline): WNHNN, SYGVQD (reference sequence). This CDR3 has 13 residues. The CDR3 spells CASRGQSFYEQYF. CDR3 nucleotide sequence: TGCGCCAGCAGAGGACAGAGTTTCTACGAGCAGTACTTC.

This clone was seen a single time. The gene calls are TRBV6-5 and TRBJ1-2, with D uncertain. CDR3 length: 12 amino acids. V shed 6 bases and J shed 8 bases, with 13 bases lying between them. CDR1 is MNHEY, CDR2 SVGAGI, per germline. This CDR3 reads CASSPGSGGYTF. The DNA of the CDR3 is TGTGCCAGCAGCCCGGGGAGCGGGGGCTACACCTTC.

The V and J genes are TRBV5-1 and TRBJ2-2; no clear D gene. CDR1 SGHRS and CDR2 YFSETQ come from the germline V gene. Deletions cut 0 bases from V and 4 bases from J, with 7 bases between. The CDR3 is 14 amino acids. CDR3 protein: CASSLVLGTGELFF. CDR3 nucleotide sequence: TGCGCCAGCAGCTTGGTGTTAGGCACCGGGGAGCTGTTTTTT. Using reference TRBV5-1 and TRBJ2-2 for the parts outside the CDR3, the full variable domain is KAGVTQTPRYLIKTRGQQVTLSCSPISGHRSVSWYQQTPGQGLQFLFEYFSETQRNKGNFPGRFSGRQFSNSRSEMNVSTLELGDSALYLCASSLVLGTGELFFGEGSRLTVL.

The rearrangement links TRBV25-1 to TRBJ2-1, with D perhaps TRBD1 or TRBD2 (6 bases each). This CDR3 region has 13 residues. Germline values: CDR1 MGHDK, CDR2 SYGVNS. The V gene lost 10 bases and the J gene lost 6 bases, with 16 bases spanning the gap. CDR3 sequence: CAITAGGGNEQFF. CDR3 DNA: TGTGCCATTACGGCCGGAGGGGGCAATGAGCAGTTCTTC.

This chain connects TRBV7-3 to TRBJ2-4, with D hard to call. Trimming stripped 4 bases from V and 6 bases from J, with 7 bases between. Germline V gene data show CDR1 as SGHTA and CDR2 as FQGTGA. This CDR3 contains 12 residues. In nucleotides, the CDR3 is TGTGCCAGCAGCTCCCCGGGAAACATTCAGTACTTC. This gives the protein CASSSPGNIQYF.

The chain uses TRBV11-2 and TRBJ2-7, with TRBD2 matching over 7 bases. The CDR3 consists of 13 residues. V was clipped by 5 bases and J by 7 bases; unmatched bases: 8. Germline CDR1 reads SGHAT; CDR2 reads FQNNGV. Here the CDR3 DNA reads TGTGCCAGCAGCACCGGGACTACTGGAGAGCAGTACTTC. Residues: CASSTGTTGEQYF.

Written as DNA, the CDR3 is TGTGCCAGCAGCTGGACCCACAGGGTCGGGCATGAGCAGTTCTTC. Translated: CASSWTHRVGHEQFF. The V gene is TRBV5-5, the J gene TRBJ2-1, with D maybe TRBD1 (6 bases). This CDR3 has 15 residues. With 3 bases removed from V and 8 bases from J, the gap between germline ends came to 18 bases. Germline lookup yields CDR1 SGHKS and CDR2 YYEKEE (reference sequence).